Below are 26 T cell receptor beta chains sequenced from a single sample in a study of OX40 agonist ivuxolimab in advanced cancers. Generated by immunoSEQ multiplex PCR, the TCRdb table keeps only in-frame clones and is missing some. Here the sample spans 60,000 to 75,000 clones, roughly 84% being singletons. The sample consisted of CD4+ or CD8+ T cells sorted from blood, taken in a trial of the OX40 agonist ivuxolimab. The receptors stem from an adult with an advanced solid tumor such as melanoma, head and neck, liver or kidney cancer.

V is TRBV18 and J is TRBJ2-3; 10 bases are shared with TRBD1. Trimming cost V 3 bases and J 5 bases; bases outside gene matches: 2. In germline, CDR1 is KGHSH, CDR2 LQKENI. The CDR3 runs to 14 residues. The CDR3, as DNA: TGTGCCAGCTCACCGACAGGGGGCAAAGATACGCAGTATTTT. Its translation is CASSPTGGKDTQYF. Full variable domain (missing parts from reference TRBV18 and TRBJ2-3): NAGVMQNPRHLVRRRGQEARLRCSPMKGHSHVYWYRQLPEEGLKFMVYLQKENIIDESGMPKERFSAEFPKEGPSILRIQQVVRGDSAAYFCASSPTGGKDTQYFGPGTRLTVL.

This clone was recorded a few times. The rearrangement joins TRBV7-8 to TRBJ2-1; 14 bases map to TRBD2. J gave up 1 base and V 4 bases, and 3 bases lay outside the gene matches. The CDR3 runs 17 residues. The germline V gene encodes CDR1 SGHVS and CDR2 FQNEAQ. DNA of the CDR3: TGTGCCAGCAGCTCGGGACTAGCGGGAGTGTCCTACAATGAGCAGTTCTTC. Its protein product is CASSSGLAGVSYNEQFF.

The chain has TRBV18 and TRBJ2-7, with TRBD2 matching over 7 bases. The CDR3 extends over 14 amino acids. Looked up from germline, CDR1 is KGHSH and CDR2 is LQKENI. J lost 5 bases, V lost 5 bases, and 9 bases had no gene match. CDR3 amino acids: CASSARQRENEQYF. CDR3 DNA: TGTGCCAGCTCAGCAAGGCAGCGGGAAAACGAGCAGTACTTC.

This chain uses TRBV7-2 with TRBJ2-5, with 10 bases that match TRBD1. The J call may be wrong; the DNA end is better matched by TRBJ2-7. The CDR3 runs 13 residues. Germline assignment: CDR1 SGHTA and CDR2 FQGNSA. The CDR3, as DNA: TGTGCCAGCAGCGAGGACAGGGGGGACGAGCAGTACTTC. This encodes CASSEDRGDEQYF.

The chain carries TRBV18 and TRBJ1-1; D is unclear. Per the germline V gene, CDR1 is KGHSH and CDR2 is LQKENI. Trimming removed 1 base at V and 3 bases at J, with 12 bases between. This CDR3 contains 15 residues. CDR3 region: CASSPHGSADTEAFF. The CDR3 DNA reads TGTGCCAGCTCACCACACGGGTCCGCGGACACTGAAGCTTTCTTT.

The rearrangement links TRBV28 to TRBJ2-6; D uncertain. Per the germline V gene, CDR1 is MDHEN and CDR2 is SYDVKM. The CDR3 contains 17 residues. V was trimmed by 2 bases and J by 0 bases, leaving 11 bases between them. CDR3 sequence: CASSLRSHYSGANVLTF. DNA for the CDR3: TGTGCCAGCAGTTTACGGTCACACTACTCTGGGGCCAACGTCCTGACTTTC. The full variable domain, its missing parts supplied by reference TRBV28 and TRBJ2-6, is DVKVTQSSRYLVKRTGEKVFLECVQDMDHENMFWYRQDPGLGLRLIYFSYDVKMKEKGDIPEGYSVSREKKERFSLILESASTNQTSMYLCASSLRSHYSGANVLTFGAGSRLTVL.

The DNA for the CDR3 is TGCAGCGTTGTAGAGGTTAGCGGGAGGAGGAATGAGCAGTTCTTC. The encoded protein is CSVVEVSGRRNEQFF. The chain has TRBV29-1 and TRBJ2-1, with 10 bases lining up with TRBD2. The CDR3 contains 15 residues. The V and J ends lost 4 bases and 7 bases, in that order; junction bases with no gene match: 10. Germline V gene data show CDR1 as SQVTM and CDR2 as ANQGSEA.

This clone was counted a few times. This chain connects TRBV7-2 to TRBJ2-7; D gene unclear. V was clipped by 2 bases and J by 3 bases, with 14 bases between them. Germline V gives CDR1 SGHTA, CDR2 FQGNSA. This CDR3 contains 15 residues. CDR3 region: CASSLWEATSYEQYF. The CDR3 coding sequence is TGTGCCAGCAGCTTATGGGAAGCGACCAGCTACGAGCAGTACTTC.

The J gene is TRBJ1-1, the V gene TRBV6-5; no definite D call. Trimming took off 0 bases at V and 1 base at J, with 6 bases between the two ends. This CDR3 has 14 residues. The germline V gene encodes CDR1 MNHEY and CDR2 SVGAGI. CDR3 in amino acids: CASSYSEKNTEAFF. In nucleotides, the CDR3 is TGTGCCAGCAGTTACTCAGAGAAGAACACTGAAGCTTTCTTT.

DNA of the CDR3: TGTGCCAGCAGCCCGGGACAGAACTATGGCTACACCTTC. Translated, it gives CASSPGQNYGYTF. V usage is TRBV7-6 and J usage is TRBJ1-2; 7 positions agree with TRBD1. Germline V gives CDR1 SGHVS, CDR2 FNYEAQ. The ends lost 5 bases at V and 2 bases at J; junction bases unmatched: 2. CDR3 size: 13 residues.

In this sample, this clone turned up once. The chain employs TRBV29-1 and TRBJ2-2; 9 nucleotides match TRBD1. The CDR3 runs 13 residues. The germline V gene has CDR1 SQVTM and CDR2 ANQGSEA. The ends lost 6 bases at V and 7 bases at J; junction bases unmatched: 6. The CDR3 is CSVAQGAIGELFF. CDR3 bases: TGCAGCGTGGCACAGGGGGCGATCGGGGAGCTGTTTTTT.

The rearrangement joins TRBV30 to TRBJ1-2; 7 bases agree with TRBD1. Germline assignment: CDR1 GTSNPN and CDR2 SVGIG (reference sequence). The CDR3 sequence is 13 residues long. The V and J ends lost 3 bases and 2 bases, in that order; junction bases with no gene match: 3. CDR3 DNA sequence: TGTGCCTGGAGCCTACAGGGGAACTATGGCTACACCTTC. Translation gives CAWSLQGNYGYTF.

With regard to this clone: Other DNA sequences of this sample code for an identical CDR3. This rearrangement joins TRBV9 to TRBJ2-5; 14 positions match TRBD2. Trimming cost V 0 bases and J 1 base; bases outside gene matches: 2. Looked up from germline, CDR1 is SGDLS and CDR2 is YYNGEE. There are 17 residues in the CDR3. The CDR3 nucleotides are TGTGCCAGCAGCGTAGGGACTAGCGGGGGGATCCAAGAGACCCAGTACTTC. It codes for CASSVGTSGGIQETQYF. Looking up the rest from reference TRBV9 and TRBJ2-5 gives the full variable domain: DSGVTQTPKHLITATGQRVTLRCSPRSGDLSVYWYQQSLDQGLQFLIQYYNGEERAKGNILERFSAQQFPDLHSELNLSSLELGDSALYFCASSVGTSGGIQETQYFGPGTRLLVL.

The rearrangement joins TRBV7-2 to TRBJ1-6, with D unclear. V dropped 1 base and J dropped 7 bases, with 11 bases sitting between them. There are 15 residues in the CDR3. Germline CDR1 and CDR2: SGHTA and FQGNSA. The CDR3 loop reads CASSLDSGFNSPLHF. The CDR3 DNA reads as TGTGCCAGCAGCTTAGATTCGGGCTTCAATTCACCCCTCCACTTT.

The chain combines TRBV6-6 with TRBJ2-3; no clear D. This CDR3 is 10 amino acids long. CDR1 is MNHNY and CDR2 is SVGAGI in the germline V gene (reference sequence). The V gene lost 5 bases and the J gene lost 6 bases, with 3 bases spanning the gap. The CDR3 nucleotides are TGTGCCAGCAGTCTCGATACGCAGTATTTT. This translates into CASSLDTQYF.

The chain is built from TRBV5-1 and TRBJ2-3, with TRBD2 matching over 10 bases. CDR1 and CDR2 from the germline V gene are SGHRS and YFSETQ. The CDR3 totals 16 residues. Trimming took 2 bases from V and 0 from J; bases not matched to a gene: 3. This chain's CDR3 is CASSFSLAGSTDTQYF. Written as DNA, the CDR3 is TGCGCCAGCAGCTTTTCACTAGCGGGGAGCACAGATACGCAGTATTTT.

This clone has only one observation. CDR3 sequence: CASSSTGSSTDTQYF. The CDR3 DNA sequence: TGTGCCAGCAGTTCAACAGGGTCTAGCACAGATACGCAGTATTTT. The rearrangement links TRBV25-1 to TRBJ2-3, with a weak D call TRBD1 (6 bases). The CDR3 extends over 15 amino acids. Germline values: CDR1 MGHDK, CDR2 SYGVNS. V was pared by 5 bases and J by 0 bases, with 12 bases between.

The V call is TRBV18, the J call TRBJ1-4; the D gene is possibly TRBD1 (6 bases). The germline CDR1 and CDR2 sequences are KGHSH and LQKENI. Trimming shortened V by 1 base and J by 10 bases, and 16 bases separated the two germline ends. The CDR3 totals 15 residues. The CDR3 DNA is TGTGCCAGCTCACCACAAACGGACGTAGGGGGAAAACTGTTTTTT. It codes for CASSPQTDVGGKLFF.

The chain is built from TRBV11-3 and TRBJ1-4; a possible D gene is TRBD1 (5 bases). Germline lookup yields CDR1 SGHNT and CDR2 YENEEA. V was shortened by 0 bases and J by 0 bases, with 11 bases between the two germline ends. The CDR3 is made up of 17 amino acids. The CDR3 loop reads CASSLDWSGSTNEKLFF. The CDR3 nucleotides read TGTGCCAGCAGCTTAGACTGGTCAGGGTCAACTAATGAAAAACTGTTTTTT.

A single count supports this clone. The J gene is TRBJ2-1, the V gene TRBV11-3, with a tentative D call TRBD1 (6 bases). This CDR3 comprises 15 residues. Germline V gives CDR1 SGHNT, CDR2 YENEEA. V lost 5 bases to trimming and J lost 6 bases, with 17 bases between them. Written as DNA, the CDR3 is TGTGCCAGCAGCGAGGGACAAAAGGGGTTCAATGAGCAGTTCTTC. Protein: CASSEGQKGFNEQFF.

The chain combines TRBV5-6 with TRBJ2-7; 8 bases map to TRBD2. Trimming removed 4 bases from V and 0 bases from J; junction bases left unmatched: 6. This CDR3 region has 15 residues. The germline CDR1 and CDR2 sequences are SGHDT and YYEEEE. The CDR3 DNA reads as TGTGCCAGCAGCATTAGCGGGGCGCTCTCCTACGAGCAGTACTTC. Protein product: CASSISGALSYEQYF.

The genes are TRBV21-1 and TRBJ1-1; TRBD1 is the table's D call, not checked against the DNA. TRBV21-1 is reported as a pseudogene. CDR3 length: 16 amino acids. The CDR3: CASSGEDRDKNTEAFF. The CDR3 DNA reads as TGTGCCAGCAGCGGAGAGGACAGGGACAAGAACACTGAAGCTTTCTTT.

This clone was seen more than once but under ten times. V and J are TRBV19 and TRBJ1-3; unclear D gene. V lost 6 bases to trimming and J lost 1 base, with 10 bases between them. The germline CDR1 and CDR2 sequences are LNHDA and SQIVND (reference sequence). This CDR3 comprises 14 residues. As DNA, the CDR3 is TGTGCCAGTAGGATCGCAGATTCTGGAAACACCATATATTTT. As protein: CASRIADSGNTIYF.

Points on this clone: This CDR3 is also generated by other DNA sequences in the sample. The rearrangement links TRBV5-6 to TRBJ1-2; D is uncertain. Germline assignment: CDR1 SGHDT and CDR2 YYEEEE. CDR3 size: 12 residues. V was trimmed by 0 bases and J by 4 bases, leaving 4 bases between them. This CDR3 is CASSLETYGYTF. For the CDR3, the DNA is TGTGCCAGCAGCTTGGAAACCTATGGCTACACCTTC.

The chain recombines TRBV13 with TRBJ1-1; tentatively, D is TRBD1 (6 bases). The V gene's germline CDR1 is PRHDT and CDR2 FYEKMQ (reference sequence). This CDR3 is 12 amino acids long. V was shortened by 5 bases and J by 5 bases, with 9 bases between the two germline ends. The CDR3 is CASSSTGTEAFF. The CDR3, as DNA: TGTGCCAGCAGCAGCACAGGGACTGAAGCTTTCTTT.

This chain connects TRBV5-1 to TRBJ1-5; no reliable D call. Trimming took 4 bases from V and 3 from J, leaving 17 bases between them. CDR1 and CDR2 from the germline V gene are SGHRS and YFSETQ. The CDR3 covers 16 residues. The CDR3 DNA reads as TGCGCCAGCAGCCCGTATGGGAGGATAGACAATCAGCCCCAGCATTTT. Translating gives CASSPYGRIDNQPQHF.